The TCR beta chain under discussion was sequenced for a study of T cells in tuberculosis. Time point of the sample: new active TB diagnosis, blood taken before or within 7 days of starting treatment. Only in-frame clones appear in the TCRdb table, and some are missing; sequencing was by immunoSEQ multiplex PCR. There are 30,000 to 35,000 clones in the sample; just over 90% occur only once, and 7% lies in the top ten. Sample: PBMCs, taken at tuberculosis diagnosis. The TCR comes from an adult with tuberculosis. Some clones in this sample may be carry-over from other donors' samples.

Here the CDR3 reads CATSSDRNSGNTIYF. The CDR3 DNA reads TGTGCCACCAGCAGCGACAGGAACTCTGGAAACACCATATATTTT. The chain couples TRBV15 to TRBJ1-3; perhaps TRBD1 as D (6 bases). V gave up 3 bases and J gave up 0 bases, with 9 bases separating them. The CDR3 totals 15 residues. CDR1 is LNHNV, CDR2 YYDKDF, per germline (reference sequence).